What follows is one T cell receptor (beta chain) and its context. The ends were cut back, 5 bases at V and 4 bases at J, with 12 bases in the middle. The CDR3 totals 13 residues. Repertoires were generated with immunoSEQ multiplex PCR, while TCRdb's copy carries only in-frame clones and drops some. Among about 48,000 clones listed, approximately 92% were seen once. The data belong to a study of T cell changes during pregnancy in multiple sclerosis. The chain is built from TRBV5-3 and TRBJ1-2, with D possibly TRBD1 on 6 matching bases. TRBV5-3 is an ORF, with its function uncertain. This receptor was identified in a female donor in good health, enrolled as a control in a pregnancy study. The sample here was CD4+ T cells from peripheral blood mononuclear cells, taken in the second trimester of pregnancy. The CDR3 protein is CARSLQGIYGYTF. CDR3 DNA sequence: TGTGCCAGAAGTTTACAGGGAATCTATGGCTACACCTTC.